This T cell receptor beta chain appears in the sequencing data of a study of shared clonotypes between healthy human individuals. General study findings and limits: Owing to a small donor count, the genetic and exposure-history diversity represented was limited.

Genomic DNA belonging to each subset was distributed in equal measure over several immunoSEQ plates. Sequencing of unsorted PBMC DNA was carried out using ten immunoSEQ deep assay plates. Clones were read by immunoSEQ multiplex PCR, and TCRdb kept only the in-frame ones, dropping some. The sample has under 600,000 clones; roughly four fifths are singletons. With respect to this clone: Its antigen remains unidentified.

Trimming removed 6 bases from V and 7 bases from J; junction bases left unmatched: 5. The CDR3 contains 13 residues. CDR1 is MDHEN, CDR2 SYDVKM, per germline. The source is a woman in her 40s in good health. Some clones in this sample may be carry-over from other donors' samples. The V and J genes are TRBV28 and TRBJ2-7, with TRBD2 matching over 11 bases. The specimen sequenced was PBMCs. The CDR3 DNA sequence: TGTGCCAGCAGAGTAGCGGGAGGGCGTGAGCAGTACTTC. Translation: CASRVAGGREQYF.